The 16 T cell receptor beta chains below all came from one sample that was sequenced in a study of T cells after yellow fever vaccination. MiXCR, run by TCRdb on the 5' RACE reads, gives a single entry per CDR3 protein. The table records hundreds of thousands of distinct CDR3 sequences, around an eighth of them present only once. Here the sequenced sample was PBMCs, taken on the day of the yellow fever booster vaccination. The receptors originated from a man aged 30 to 39 who received the YFV17D yellow fever vaccine.

The V and J genes are TRBV5-1 and TRBJ1-4; 7 bases fit TRBD1. With V trimmed by 5 bases and J by 8 bases, 9 bases remained unmatched. This CDR3 spans 14 amino acids. Germline lookup yields CDR1 SGHRS and CDR2 YFSETQ. The CDR3 DNA reads TGCGCCAGCAGTAGGGACAGACCAGGGGAAAAACTGTTTTTT. Protein: CASSRDRPGEKLFF. Full variable domain (remainder filled in from reference TRBV5-1 and TRBJ1-4): KAGVTQTPRYLIKTRGQQVTLSCSPISGHRSVSWYQQTPGQGLQFLFEYFSETQRNKGNFPGRFSGRQFSNSRSEMNVSTLELGDSALYLCASSRDRPGEKLFFGSGTQLSVL.

V and J are TRBV7-2 and TRBJ1-2; the D is unclear. The germline CDR1 and CDR2 sequences are SGHTA and FQGNSA. V was trimmed by 4 bases and J by 2 bases, leaving 5 bases between them. This CDR3 has 12 residues. The CDR3 DNA is TGTGCCAGCAGCTACAGAAACTATGGCTACACCTTC. It encodes CASSYRNYGYTF.

This clonotype was seen a few times. V is TRBV20-1 and J is TRBJ2-1, with 7 bases fitting TRBD2. From germline, CDR1 is DFQATT and CDR2 SNEGSKA (reference sequence). J was trimmed by 4 bases and V by 2 bases; bases with no gene match: 5. This CDR3 has 14 residues. CDR3 residues: CSARLAAAYNEQFF. CDR3 nucleotide sequence: TGCAGTGCTAGACTAGCGGCCGCATACAATGAGCAGTTCTTC.

This chain uses TRBV20-1 with TRBJ2-1, with 7 nucleotides matching TRBD2. Looked up from germline, CDR1 is DFQATT and CDR2 is SNEGSKA (reference sequence). V shed 5 bases and J 3 bases; nucleotides not matched to a gene: 7. The length of the CDR3 is 14 residues. Written as DNA, the CDR3 is TGCAGTGCTGTAGCGGGCGGCGGCTACAATGAGCAGTTCTTC. It specifies CSAVAGGGYNEQFF.

Only a few counts were recorded for this clonotype. The chain uses TRBV20-1 and TRBJ2-7; 9 bases are shared with TRBD2. V was clipped by 5 bases and J by 4 bases; unmatched bases: 12. The CDR3 consists of 15 residues. Germline CDR1 is DFQATT and CDR2 is SNEGSKA (reference sequence). CDR3 DNA: TGCAGTGCTCCTCGGGGAGCGGGAGGCCCTTACGAGCAGTACTTC. Its translation: CSAPRGAGGPYEQYF.

The genes are TRBV2 and TRBJ1-2; TRBD1 is a possible D gene (6 bases). Trimming took off 4 bases at V and 6 bases at J, with 6 bases between the two ends. The CDR3 is 11 amino acids. Germline V gene lookup returns CDR1 SNHLY and CDR2 FYNNEI. The CDR3 bases are TGTGCCAGCAGTGGGACAGATGGCTACACCTTC. It yields the protein CASSGTDGYTF.

The table lists this clonotype with a few counts. The chain employs TRBV20-1 and TRBJ2-5; 9 nucleotides match TRBD2. Per germline, CDR1 DFQATT and CDR2 SNEGSKA (reference sequence). The CDR3 runs to 14 residues. CDR3 protein: CSPTGGGDVETQYF. As DNA, the CDR3 is TGCAGCCCTACTGGCGGGGGGGACGTAGAGACCCAGTACTTC.

CDR3 in amino acids: CASSYSTLGKLFF. The CDR3 DNA reads as TGTGCCAGCAGTTACAGTACGCTTGGAAAACTGTTTTTT. The V call is TRBV6-5, the J call TRBJ1-4; D is unclear. The CDR3 loop spans 13 amino acids. The germline V and J ends were trimmed by 2 bases and 10 bases, with 11 bases remaining between them. Germline V lookup: CDR1 MNHEY, CDR2 SVGAGI.

CDR3 DNA: TGCAGTGCTAGAGATGGCGGGAGCTCCTACAATGAGCAGTTCTTC. This codes for CSARDGGSSYNEQFF. The chain combines TRBV20-1 with TRBJ2-1, with TRBD2 identical over 7 bases. Germline V gene lookup returns CDR1 DFQATT and CDR2 SNEGSKA (reference sequence). V shed 0 bases and J 0 bases; nucleotides not matched to a gene: 2. CDR3 length equals 15 residues.

This clonotype occurred a few times. This chain connects TRBV29-1 to TRBJ2-3; TRBD2 is a possible D gene (5 bases). V shed 3 bases and J shed 6 bases, with 19 bases lying between them. Per the germline V gene, CDR1 is SQVTM and CDR2 is ANQGSEA. This CDR3 comprises 15 residues. For the CDR3, the DNA is TGCAGCGTTGAGGTCTCGGGATCCCCAGCGGATACGCAGTATTTT. This codes for CSVEVSGSPADTQYF.

V gene TRBV5-6 combines with J gene TRBJ2-2; D is possibly TRBD1 (5 bases). Germline values: CDR1 SGHDT, CDR2 YYEEEE. V was cut by 3 bases and J by 4 bases, with 10 bases left in between. The CDR3 is made up of 14 amino acids. The chain's CDR3 is CASSSQGLTGELFF. The CDR3, as DNA: TGTGCCAGCAGCTCGCAGGGCCTCACCGGGGAGCTGTTTTTT.

The chain combines TRBV19 with TRBJ1-4; a weak D match, TRBD1 (5 bases). V lost 6 bases to trimming and J lost 3 bases, with 8 bases between them. In germline, CDR1 is LNHDA, CDR2 SQIVND (reference sequence). The CDR3 runs 13 residues. The CDR3 here is CASRQAANEKLFF. In nucleotides, the CDR3 is TGTGCCAGTAGACAGGCGGCTAATGAAAAACTGTTTTTT.

This clonotype was observed a few times. The rearrangement joins TRBV14 to TRBJ1-1; D remains unclear. CDR1 is SGHDN, CDR2 FVKESK, per germline. CDR3 length: 14 amino acids. Trimming shortened V by 0 bases and J by 1 base, and 6 bases separated the two germline ends. The CDR3 loop is CASSQELKNTEAFF. CDR3 in DNA: TGTGCCAGCAGCCAAGAGTTGAAGAACACTGAAGCTTTCTTT.

This clonotype was seen a handful of times. The V call is TRBV5-1, the J call TRBJ2-7; 8 positions agree with TRBD2. The J segment lost 5 bases and the V segment lost 3 bases, leaving 1 base of the junction unmatched. The CDR3 is 12 residues long. CDR1 and CDR2 from the germline V gene are SGHRS and YFSETQ. The CDR3 region has the DNA TGCGCCAGCAGCTCGGGGGGGAACGAGCAGTACTTC. It translates to CASSSGGNEQYF. The variable domain in full, completed from reference TRBV5-1 and TRBJ2-7, reads KAGVTQTPRYLIKTRGQQVTLSCSPISGHRSVSWYQQTPGQGLQFLFEYFSETQRNKGNFPGRFSGRQFSNSRSEMNVSTLELGDSALYLCASSSGGNEQYFGPGTRLTVT.

This clonotype has just a few counts. This rearrangement joins TRBV4-3 to TRBJ2-2, with D unclear. The V end was cut by 0 bases, the J end by 6 bases, with 11 bases between. CDR1 and CDR2 (germline): LGHNA, YSLEER. The CDR3 has 15 residues. This CDR3 reads CASSQDLGYAGELFF. CDR3 DNA sequence: TGCGCCAGCAGCCAAGATCTCGGGTACGCCGGGGAGCTGTTTTTT.

In this sample, this clonotype turned up a few times. The rearrangement uses TRBV20-1 and TRBJ2-3; D might be TRBD1 or TRBD2, each matching 5 bases. Per germline, CDR1 DFQATT and CDR2 SNEGSKA (reference sequence). The CDR3 loop spans 14 amino acids. The CDR3 is CSLRGVGSTDTQYF. CDR3 nucleotides: TGCAGCCTAAGGGGAGTCGGGAGCACAGATACGCAGTATTTT.